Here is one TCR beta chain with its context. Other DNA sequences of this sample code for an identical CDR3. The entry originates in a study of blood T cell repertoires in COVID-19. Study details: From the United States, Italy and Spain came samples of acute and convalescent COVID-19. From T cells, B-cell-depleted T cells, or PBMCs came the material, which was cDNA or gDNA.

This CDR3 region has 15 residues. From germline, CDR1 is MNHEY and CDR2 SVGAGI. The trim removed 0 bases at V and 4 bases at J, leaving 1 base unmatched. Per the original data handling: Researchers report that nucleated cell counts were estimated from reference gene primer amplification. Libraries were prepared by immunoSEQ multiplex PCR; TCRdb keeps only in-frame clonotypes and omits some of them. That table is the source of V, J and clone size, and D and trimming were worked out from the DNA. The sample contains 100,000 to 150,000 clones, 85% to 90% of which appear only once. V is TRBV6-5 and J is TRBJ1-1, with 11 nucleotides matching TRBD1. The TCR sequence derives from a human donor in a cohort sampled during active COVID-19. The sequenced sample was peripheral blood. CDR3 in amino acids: CASSYSGTGGTEAFF. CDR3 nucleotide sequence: TGTGCCAGCAGTTACTCCGGGACAGGGGGCACTGAAGCTTTCTTT.